Listed below are T cell receptor beta chains from one sample, sequenced in a study of identical twins. TCRdb re-called the 5' RACE reads through MiXCR, storing one row per CDR3 protein. Found here are around 650,000 distinct CDR3 sequences, just over 7% of them singletons; the top ten hold 1.5% to 2%. These data were likewise used in another study, on yellow fever vaccine responses in identical twins.

The sample taken for sequencing was PBMCs. The receptors here all came from a woman under 30 in good health. The CDR3 runs from the conserved cysteine through the conserved F or W. D genes are given only for firm matches. Not every row has a clone size; where given, it reads once, few, many or a size class.

cdr3_aa	cdr3_nt	v_call	j_call	d_call	clone_size
CASSQTGTGPSGANVLTF	TGCGCCAGCAGCCAGACCGGGACAGGGCCTTCTGGGGCCAACGTCCTGACTTTC	TRBV4-1	TRBJ2-6	TRBD1	few
CASSEGRAGTDEQFF	TGCGCCAGCAGTGAGGGCAGGGCGGGTACCGATGAGCAGTTCTTC	TRBV10-2	TRBJ2-1	-	-
CASSNTGPNEQFF	TGCGCCAGCAGTAATACAGGGCCGAATGAGCAGTTCTTC	TRBV10-1	TRBJ2-1	-	-
CASSFGTSGRARYNEQFF	TGTGCCAGCAGCTTCGGGACTAGCGGGAGGGCACGGTACAATGAGCAGTTCTTC	TRBV11-2	TRBJ2-1	TRBD2	many
CASRHPTGGNTGELFF	TGCGCCAGCAGACACCCGACAGGAGGAAACACCGGGGAGCTGTTTTTT	TRBV5-1	TRBJ2-2	-	few
CASSSPSGSPTDTQYF	TGTGCCAGCAGCTCACCAAGCGGGAGCCCCACAGATACGCAGTATTTT	TRBV7-9	TRBJ2-3	TRBD2	few
CASSQLQAGTYNEQFF	TGTGCCAGCAGCCAACTCCAAGCGGGTACCTACAATGAGCAGTTCTTC	TRBV3-1	TRBJ2-1	-	-
CATGTSVPNSYNEQFF	TGTGCCACCGGGACTAGCGTGCCAAACTCCTACAATGAGCAGTTCTTC	TRBV24-1	TRBJ2-1	TRBD2	many
CSALDGGETQYF	TGCAGTGCCCTGGACGGGGGGGAGACCCAGTACTTC	TRBV20-1	TRBJ2-5	TRBD2	-
CASSQDTPLADGELFF	TGTGCCAGCAGCCAAGATACTCCCCTAGCGGACGGGGAGCTGTTTTTT	TRBV4-2	TRBJ2-2	TRBD2	many
CATSDFDRTDTQYF	TGTGCCACCAGTGATTTTGACCGCACAGATACGCAGTATTTT	TRBV24-1	TRBJ2-3	-	-
CSAIGLAGGPVDEQYF	TGCAGTGCTATCGGACTAGCGGGAGGGCCGGTCGACGAGCAGTACTTC	TRBV20-1	TRBJ2-7	TRBD2	many
CATSLALSTDTQYF	TGTGCCACCTCCTTAGCGCTGAGCACAGATACGCAGTATTTT	TRBV10-3	TRBJ2-3	-	many
CASSEGGGLGYEQYF	TGTGCCAGCAGTGAGGGGGGGGGACTAGGCTACGAGCAGTACTTC	TRBV25-1	TRBJ2-7	TRBD2	many
CAIRTGVMGTDTQYF	TGTGCCATCAGGACCGGGGTAATGGGCACAGATACGCAGTATTTT	TRBV10-3	TRBJ2-3	-	few
CASSGVGDNEQFF	TGTGCCAGCAGTGGGGTGGGGGACAATGAGCAGTTCTTC	TRBV2	TRBJ2-1	-	few
CASSLPRYRGITGELFF	TGTGCCAGCAGCTTACCTAGATACAGGGGGATCACCGGGGAGCTGTTTTTT	TRBV7-6	TRBJ2-2	TRBD1	few
CASSLGGLYTDTQYF	TGTGCCAGCAGCTTAGGGGGATTATACACAGATACGCAGTATTTT	TRBV7-2	TRBJ2-3	-	-
CASSPVQSRPSYNVQFF	TGTGCCAGCTCACCGGTGCAGTCGCGTCCCTCCTACAATGTGCAGTTCTTC	TRBV18	TRBJ2-1	-	-
CASSHSSPNTEAFF	TGTGCCAGCAGCCATTCCTCTCCTAACACTGAAGCTTTCTTT	TRBV3-1	TRBJ1-1	-	few
CASSSRVSYTQYF	TGTGCCAGCAGCTCCCGTGTGTCATATACGCAGTATTTT	TRBV7-8	TRBJ2-3	-	few
CASSRGDLIFGETQYF	TGCGCCAGCAGTAGGGGGGATTTGATCTTCGGGGAGACCCAGTACTTC	TRBV5-1	TRBJ2-5	-	few
CSAWDRGGNQPQHF	TGCAGTGCTTGGGACAGGGGTGGCAATCAGCCCCAGCATTTT	TRBV20-1	TRBJ1-5	TRBD1	-
CASSLHAGGANEQFF	TGTGCCAGCTCGCTCCACGCGGGAGGAGCGAATGAGCAGTTCTTC	TRBV28	TRBJ2-1	TRBD2	few
CASSSGGGPIGELFF	TGTGCCAGCAGTTCGGGGGGAGGGCCAATCGGGGAGCTGTTTTTT	TRBV12-3/TRBV12-4	TRBJ2-2	TRBD2	many
CASSLELSYEQYF	TGTGCCAGCAGCTTAGAGCTCTCCTACGAGCAGTACTTC	TRBV11-2	TRBJ2-7	-	many
CASSRTSGATGELFF	TGTGCCAGCAGCCGGACTAGCGGGGCCACCGGGGAGCTGTTTTTT	TRBV6-1	TRBJ2-2	TRBD2	few
CASSARDRRLEAFF	TGTGCCAGCAGTGCCCGGGACCGACGACTTGAAGCTTTCTTT	TRBV6-1	TRBJ1-1	-	-
CATSTGMDAYGTDTQYF	TGTGCCACCAGTACAGGGATGGACGCCTATGGCACAGATACGCAGTATTTT	TRBV15	TRBJ2-3	-	-
CASSERPGPQLYTDTQYF	TGTGCCAGCAGTGAACGACCGGGACCTCAACTATACACAGATACGCAGTATTTT	TRBV2	TRBJ2-3	-	few
CASGLVGQGRPLYNSPLHF	TGTGCTAGTGGTTTGGTCGGACAGGGGCGCCCCCTTTATAATTCACCCCTCCACTTT	TRBV12-5	TRBJ1-6	TRBD1	many